These 28 T cell receptor beta chains were sequenced from one sample in a study of blood T cell repertoires in COVID-19. Profiling relied on immunoSEQ multiplex PCR, and the TCRdb table lists in-frame clones only, not all of them. The sample yields under 200,000 clones, about 91% seen once. Sequenced material: PBMCs or T cells enriched from blood (not recorded which). The source is a woman between 18 and 29 years old who had recovered from COVID-19.

The rearrangement links TRBV6-5 to TRBJ2-7; 9 nucleotides match TRBD2. With 7 bases clipped from V and 0 bases from J, the junction kept 4 bases outside the gene matches. Germline assignment: CDR1 MNHEY and CDR2 SVGAGI. CDR3 length equals 14 residues. The CDR3 sequence is CASNRLADSYEQYF. CDR3 DNA sequence: TGTGCCAGCAACCGACTAGCGGACTCCTACGAGCAGTACTTC.

The rearrangement links TRBV5-1 to TRBJ2-1; a possible D gene is TRBD2 (6 bases). Deletions cut 7 bases from V and 7 bases from J, with 15 bases between. This CDR3 is 13 amino acids long. Germline V gene sequence: CDR1 SGHRS, CDR2 YFSETQ. CDR3 in DNA: TGCGCCAGCGGGCCGCTAGCGTCGAATGAGCAGTTCTTC. It codes for CASGPLASNEQFF.

V is TRBV5-1 and J is TRBJ2-5; 9 bases fit TRBD1. V lost 2 bases to trimming and J lost 5 bases; unmatched junction nucleotides: 4. The CDR3 loop spans 14 amino acids. CDR1 is SGHRS and CDR2 is YFSETQ in the germline V gene. CDR3 loop: CASSFTGGGETQYF. CDR3 DNA: TGCGCCAGCAGCTTCACAGGGGGCGGGGAGACCCAGTACTTC.

The rearrangement links TRBV23-1 to TRBJ2-7, with 7 bases identical to TRBD2. TRBV23-1 qualifies as an ORF whose function is uncertain. The CDR3 has 17 amino acids. With 2 bases clipped from V and 2 bases from J, the junction kept 12 bases outside the gene matches. CDR3 sequence: CASSQGGGLLDTYEQYF. CDR3 DNA: TGCGCCAGCAGTCAAGGGGGGGGTCTTCTAGACACCTACGAGCAGTACTTC.

The chain joins TRBV12-3 or TRBV12-4 to TRBJ1-1; D is unclear. V was shortened by 7 bases and J by 1 base, with 7 bases between the two germline ends. The CDR3 is 12 residues long. This CDR3 is CASILGNTEAFF. In nucleotides, the CDR3 is TGTGCCAGCATCCTAGGGAACACTGAAGCTTTCTTT.

V is TRBV27 and J is TRBJ2-2; 7 nucleotides line up with TRBD1. The CDR3 is made up of 17 amino acids. Germline V gene data show CDR1 as MNHEY and CDR2 as SMNVEV (reference sequence). Trimming removed 5 bases from V and 1 base from J; junction bases left unmatched: 10. CDR3 sequence reads: CASSGLWTGGNTGELFF. The CDR3 DNA follows: TGTGCCAGCAGTGGACTTTGGACAGGCGGGAACACCGGGGAGCTGTTTTTT.

This chain joins TRBV9 and TRBJ2-5; D is perhaps TRBD2 (5 bases). The CDR3 sequence is 14 residues long. The germline V and J ends were trimmed by 1 base and 4 bases, with 11 bases remaining between them. In germline, CDR1 is SGDLS, CDR2 YYNGEE. The CDR3 is CASSVLGSGETQYF. The CDR3 DNA is TGTGCCAGCAGCGTATTGGGGAGTGGAGAGACCCAGTACTTC.

The rearrangement joins TRBV5-1 to TRBJ2-5; TRBD1 matches at 7 bases. The germline V gene has CDR1 SGHRS and CDR2 YFSETQ. The CDR3 length is 13 residues. Germline trimming cut 4 bases from V and 2 bases from J; bases unmatched to any gene: 2. The CDR3 nucleotides are TGCGCCAGCAGCCCGGACAGGCAAGAGACCCAGTACTTC. Its translation is CASSPDRQETQYF.

The rearrangement links TRBV5-6 to TRBJ2-3, with TRBD1 matching over 8 bases. CDR1 SGHDT and CDR2 YYEEEE come from the germline V gene. This CDR3 is built from 15 residues. V was clipped by 2 bases and J by 2 bases; unmatched bases: 4. DNA for the CDR3: TGTGCCAGCAGCTTTCAGGGGGCAAACACAGATACGCAGTATTTT. It translates to CASSFQGANTDTQYF.

The chain couples TRBV6-5 to TRBJ2-3; 7 nucleotides agree with TRBD2. J was trimmed by 4 bases and V by 6 bases; bases with no gene match: 10. From germline, CDR1 is MNHEY and CDR2 SVGAGI. This CDR3 has 15 amino acids. CDR3 protein: CASRGGSWDADTQYF. CDR3 in DNA: TGTGCCAGCAGGGGCGGGAGTTGGGACGCAGATACGCAGTATTTT.

The chain employs TRBV7-2 and TRBJ2-7; 8 nucleotides match TRBD2. V lost 4 bases, J lost 0 bases, and 14 bases stayed unmatched. Germline values: CDR1 SGHTA, CDR2 FQGNSA. The CDR3 is 18 amino acids. As DNA, the CDR3 is TGTGCCAGCAGCTCACTAGCGGCAGGGGTAGGGGGCTCCTACGAGCAGTACTTC. It yields the protein CASSSLAAGVGGSYEQYF.

This clone showed up just once. The chain joins TRBV7-9 to TRBJ2-2; possible D gene TRBD1, 6 bases. The CDR3 consists of 17 residues. Trimming left V 5 bases short and J 5 bases short, with 21 bases between. Germline CDR1 is SEHNR and CDR2 is FQNEAQ (reference sequence). The CDR3 spells CASSGGGRGHGTGELFF. CDR3 sequence (DNA): TGTGCCAGCAGCGGGGGTGGCAGGGGACATGGGACCGGGGAGCTGTTTTTT. Drawing the rest from reference TRBV7-9 and TRBJ2-2, the complete variable domain is DTGVSQNPRHKITKRGQNVTFRCDPISEHNRLYWYRQTLGQGPEFLTYFQNEAQLEKSRLLSDRFSAERPKGSFSTLEIQRTEQGDSAMYLCASSGGGRGHGTGELFFGEGSRLTVL.

This chain links TRBV19 with TRBJ2-1; 7 bases agree with TRBD1. CDR3 length: 13 residues. Per germline, CDR1 LNHDA and CDR2 SQIVND (reference sequence). Trimming cost V 3 bases and J 6 bases; bases outside gene matches: 2. The CDR3 region is CASSINRGNEQFF. In nucleotides, the CDR3 is TGTGCCAGTAGTATTAACAGGGGCAATGAGCAGTTCTTC.

CDR3 DNA: TGTGCCAGCAGTTTCGGGGGGCCCTACGAGCAGTACTTC. This codes for CASSFGGPYEQYF. The chain couples TRBV28 to TRBJ2-7; D might be TRBD2 (7 bases). This CDR3 spans 13 amino acids. Germline CDR1 and CDR2: MDHEN and SYDVKM. The V end lost 3 bases, the J end lost 2 bases, and 8 bases lay between the germline ends.

The chain has TRBV28 and TRBJ1-5, with D perhaps TRBD1 (5 bases). Trimming took off 6 bases at V and 7 bases at J, with 10 bases between the two ends. CDR1 is MDHEN, CDR2 SYDVKM, per germline. This CDR3 spans 12 amino acids. In DNA form, the CDR3 reads TGTGCCAGCAGGGAGGGGAAACAGCCCCAGCATTTT. Encoded protein: CASREGKQPQHF.

The chain is built from TRBV5-1 and TRBJ1-4; 11 bases agree with TRBD1. The junction had 9 bases not matched to a gene; V was cut back by 4 bases and J by 7 bases. Germline assignment: CDR1 SGHRS and CDR2 YFSETQ. The CDR3 has 16 residues. The CDR3 sequence: CASSQGLGTGGEKLFF. The CDR3 nucleotides are TGCGCCAGCAGCCAAGGGCTCGGGACAGGGGGTGAAAAACTGTTTTTT. The full variable domain, its missing parts supplied by reference TRBV5-1 and TRBJ1-4, is KAGVTQTPRYLIKTRGQQVTLSCSPISGHRSVSWYQQTPGQGLQFLFEYFSETQRNKGNFPGRFSGRQFSNSRSEMNVSTLELGDSALYLCASSQGLGTGGEKLFFGSGTQLSVL.

The rearrangement links TRBV18 to TRBJ1-1; D remains ambiguous. This CDR3 region has 15 residues. V lost 5 bases to trimming and J lost 0 bases, with 13 bases between them. Germline V gene data show CDR1 as KGHSH and CDR2 as LQKENI. CDR3 region: CASSATSSMNTEAFF. As DNA, the CDR3 is TGTGCCAGCTCAGCGACTTCCAGCATGAACACTGAAGCTTTCTTT.

The chain couples TRBV9 to TRBJ1-1; D gene unclear. The V end lost 3 bases, the J end lost 0 bases, and 6 bases lay between the germline ends. CDR1 and CDR2 (germline): SGDLS, YYNGEE. The CDR3 sequence is 13 residues long. The CDR3 DNA is TGTGCCAGCAGCGCACAAGTGAACACTGAAGCTTTCTTT. Translating it yields CASSAQVNTEAFF.

The chain combines TRBV11-2 with TRBJ1-2, with a possible D match to TRBD1 (5 bases). Trimming shortened V by 4 bases and J by 4 bases, and 19 bases separated the two germline ends. The CDR3 has 16 residues. Germline CDR1 SGHAT, CDR2 FQNNGV. CDR3: CASSSLTWTKSYGYTF. The DNA for the CDR3 is TGTGCCAGCAGCTCCTTAACTTGGACAAAATCCTATGGCTACACCTTC.

The chain recombines TRBV7-2 with TRBJ2-1, with 8 bases lining up with TRBD2. CDR3 length: 16 amino acids. Trimming cost V 1 base and J 7 bases; bases outside gene matches: 9. Germline-derived CDR1 and CDR2 are SGHTA and FQGNSA. In DNA form, the CDR3 reads TGTGCCAGCAGCTTAGGCCGAGCGGGAGAGTTTAATGAGCAGTTCTTC. Protein product: CASSLGRAGEFNEQFF. Supplemented by reference TRBV7-2 and TRBJ2-1, the full variable domain reads GAGVSQSPSNKVTEKGKDVELRCDPISGHTALYWYRQSLGQGLEFLIYFQGNSAPDKSGLPSDRFSAERTGGSVSTLTIQRTQQEDSAVYLCASSLGRAGEFNEQFFGPGTRLTVL.

This sequence joins TRBV5-1 and TRBJ1-2, with 8 bases aligning to TRBD1. The CDR3 spans 14 residues. Germline V gene lookup returns CDR1 SGHRS and CDR2 YFSETQ. V shed 4 bases and J 7 bases; nucleotides not matched to a gene: 9. This CDR3 reads CASSGQQGGVGYTF. The CDR3 DNA sequence: TGCGCCAGCAGCGGACAACAGGGGGGAGTTGGCTACACCTTC.

The rearrangement joins TRBV5-1 to TRBJ2-1; 9 nucleotides agree with TRBD2. Trimming cost V 6 bases and J 9 bases; bases outside gene matches: 10. The CDR3 spans 14 residues. Looked up from germline, CDR1 is SGHRS and CDR2 is YFSETQ. This CDR3 reads CASTHIAGAGEQFF. In nucleotides, the CDR3 is TGCGCCAGCACTCATATAGCGGGAGCGGGTGAGCAGTTCTTC.

The J gene is TRBJ2-1, the V gene TRBV6-5; TRBD1 agrees at 10 bases. This CDR3 comprises 14 residues. V dropped 4 bases and J dropped 6; count of bases not matched to a gene: 3. CDR1 is MNHEY, CDR2 SVGAGI, per germline. The CDR3 loop is CASSFRTGGNEQFF. CDR3 nucleotide sequence: TGTGCCAGCAGTTTCCGGACAGGGGGCAATGAGCAGTTCTTC.

This clone was recorded only once. J is TRBJ1-3 and V is TRBV5-1; 9 bases fit TRBD1. There are 16 residues in the CDR3. CDR1 and CDR2 from the germline V gene are SGHRS and YFSETQ. J gave up 1 base and V 0 bases, and 2 bases lay outside the gene matches. In nucleotides, the CDR3 is TGCGCCAGCAGCTTGGAACAGGGGGCATCTGGAAACACCATATATTTT. Translation gives CASSLEQGASGNTIYF. Full variable domain (outside the CDR3, taken from reference TRBV5-1 and TRBJ1-3): KAGVTQTPRYLIKTRGQQVTLSCSPISGHRSVSWYQQTPGQGLQFLFEYFSETQRNKGNFPGRFSGRQFSNSRSEMNVSTLELGDSALYLCASSLEQGASGNTIYFGEGSWLTVV.

The CDR3 DNA reads as TGTGCCAGCAGCCTAGCTAATAATTCACCCCTCCACTTT. Protein product: CASSLANNSPLHF. The chain joins TRBV6-5 to TRBJ1-6; D is unresolved. This CDR3 spans 13 amino acids. CDR1 and CDR2 from the germline V gene are MNHEY and SVGAGI. V lost 6 bases and J 5 bases, leaving 8 bases between the germline ends.

This sequence joins TRBV5-1 and TRBJ2-7; D is possibly TRBD2 (5 bases). V shed 4 bases and J shed 2 bases, with 10 bases lying between them. Germline lookup yields CDR1 SGHRS and CDR2 YFSETQ. This CDR3 contains 13 residues. The CDR3 sequence: CASSGGSTYEQYF. Here the CDR3 DNA reads TGCGCCAGCAGCGGAGGATCCACCTACGAGCAGTACTTC.

The chain combines TRBV13 with TRBJ2-1; possibly TRBD2 for D (6 bases). The germline gives CDR1 PRHDT, CDR2 FYEKMQ (reference sequence). Trimming pared 1 base from V and 7 bases from J, leaving 11 bases between. The CDR3 runs 14 residues. DNA of the CDR3: TGTGCCAGCAGCTTAGATGGGGGGTGGAATGAGCAGTTCTTC. Protein sequence: CASSLDGGWNEQFF.

Note on this clone: The junction does not match germline at one end; this may be a read error. The chain is built from TRBV12-3 or TRBV12-4 and TRBJ1-2, with D tentatively TRBD1 (5 bases). There are 13 residues in the CDR3. CDR3 nucleotide sequence: TGTGCCAACAGTTGGGGGGATGGCTATGGCTACACCTTC. Amino acid sequence: CANSWGDGYGYTF.